Each of the 17 T cell receptor beta chains below was sequenced from the same sample in a study of siplizumab effects on memory and regulatory T cells. TCRdb keeps only in-frame clones here, not all; method: immunoSEQ multiplex PCR. This sample has fewer than 80,000 clones; 93% occur once, and the top ten carry 4.5% to 6.5%. Sequencing was carried out using CD8+ T cells sorted from blood. The receptors come from a human donor in good health.

This sequence joins TRBV5-4 and TRBJ2-4; D might be TRBD1 or TRBD2, each matching 7 bases. The CDR3 extends over 14 amino acids. V was clipped by 0 bases and J by 8 bases, with 12 bases between them. Looked up from germline, CDR1 is SGHNT and CDR2 is YYREEE (reference sequence). CDR3 loop: CASSLGEGADIQYF. The CDR3 DNA reads as TGTGCCAGCAGCTTGGGGGAGGGGGCAGACATTCAGTACTTC.

This sequence joins TRBV6-6 and TRBJ2-7; D unresolved. The germline V and J ends were trimmed by 0 bases and 4 bases, with 7 bases remaining between them. CDR3 size: 13 residues. Germline CDR1 reads MNHNY; CDR2 reads SVGAGI (reference sequence). CDR3 protein: CASSYSSAYEQYF. The CDR3 DNA follows: TGTGCCAGCAGTTACTCGTCGGCGTACGAGCAGTACTTC.

On this clone: The same CDR3 is also encoded by other DNA sequences in this sample. The gene calls are TRBV28 and TRBJ1-1; D not resolved. The CDR3 is made up of 12 amino acids. The germline gives CDR1 MDHEN, CDR2 SYDVKM. Trimming stripped 5 bases from V and 0 bases from J, with 4 bases between. CDR3 in amino acids: CASSLLNTEAFF. In DNA form, the CDR3 reads TGTGCCAGCAGTCTTCTGAACACTGAAGCTTTCTTT. The full variable domain, completed using reference TRBV28 and TRBJ1-1, is DVKVTQSSRYLVKRTGEKVFLECVQDMDHENMFWYRQDPGLGLRLIYFSYDVKMKEKGDIPEGYSVSREKKERFSLILESASTNQTSMYLCASSLLNTEAFFGQGTRLTVV.

The CDR3 loop is CAWSVVVAGANVLTF. The CDR3, as DNA: TGTGCCTGGAGTGTGGTGGTGGCTGGGGCCAACGTCCTGACTTTC. The gene calls are TRBV30 and TRBJ2-6, with D uncertain. Trimming took 0 bases from V and 2 from J, leaving 8 bases between them. This CDR3 is built from 15 residues. Germline values: CDR1 GTSNPN, CDR2 SVGIG (reference sequence).

This clone was detected only once. The chain combines TRBV11-2 with TRBJ2-3, with 10 bases matching TRBD2. CDR1 is SGHAT, CDR2 FQNNGV, per germline. CDR3 length: 16 amino acids. V lost 3 bases, J lost 0 bases, and 3 bases stayed unmatched. CDR3 region: CASSFLAGDSTDTQYF. DNA of the CDR3: TGTGCCAGCAGCTTTCTAGCGGGGGATAGCACAGATACGCAGTATTTT.

The chain couples TRBV11-2 to TRBJ1-2; D not certain. The CDR3 covers 15 residues. CDR1 SGHAT and CDR2 FQNNGV come from the germline V gene. Trimming left V 1 base short and J 3 bases short, with 12 bases between. As DNA, the CDR3 is TGTGCCAGCAGCTTAGTTCCTAAGGACCACTATGGCTACACCTTC. Translating gives CASSLVPKDHYGYTF.

The chain has TRBV9 and TRBJ2-7; D call uncertain. Per germline, CDR1 SGDLS and CDR2 YYNGEE. V was cut by 4 bases and J by 4 bases, with 21 bases left in between. There are 16 residues in the CDR3. CDR3 bases: TGTGCCAGCAGCTCCACACCGGACGGGCTATTATACGAGCAGTACTTC. This codes for CASSSTPDGLLYEQYF.

This chain uses TRBV4-1 with TRBJ2-7; possibly TRBD1 for D (5 bases). Germline V gene lookup returns CDR1 MGHRA and CDR2 YSYEKL. The CDR3 is 14 residues long. With 4 bases removed from V and 2 bases from J, the gap between germline ends came to 12 bases. The CDR3 reads CASSPQASPYEQYF. CDR3 bases: TGCGCCAGCAGCCCACAGGCGTCCCCCTACGAGCAGTACTTC.

V gene TRBV27 combines with J gene TRBJ2-7; 10 bases align to TRBD2. The CDR3 runs 15 residues. Germline V lookup: CDR1 MNHEY, CDR2 SMNVEV (reference sequence). V lost 5 bases to trimming and J lost 0 bases; unmatched junction nucleotides: 4. DNA for the CDR3: TGTGCCAGCAGTCCCAGCGGGGGGGCCTCCTACGAGCAGTACTTC. Amino acid sequence: CASSPSGGASYEQYF.

This clone was seen a single time. V is TRBV4-3 and J is TRBJ2-1; 9 bases are shared with TRBD2. V trimming: 6 bases; J trimming: 8 bases; junction bases outside the gene matches: 5. The CDR3 consists of 13 residues. Germline lookup yields CDR1 LGHNA and CDR2 YSLEER. The CDR3 coding sequence is TGCGCCAGCAGGGCGGGGGGGGTGGATGAGCAGTTCTTC. It codes for CASRAGGVDEQFF.

This chain links TRBV7-9 with TRBJ2-6; D is unresolved. The germline V and J ends were trimmed by 1 base and 7 bases, with 14 bases remaining between them. The CDR3 is 16 residues long. Germline V gene data show CDR1 as SEHNR and CDR2 as FQNEAQ (reference sequence). CDR3 in DNA: TGTGCCAGCAGCTTAGAGTTCGAAAGCCCAGCCAACGTCCTGACTTTC. Protein: CASSLEFESPANVLTF.

The V gene is TRBV27, the J gene TRBJ1-1; D gene unclear. Germline CDR1 reads MNHEY; CDR2 reads SMNVEV (reference sequence). The length of the CDR3 is 14 residues. V lost 2 bases, J lost 2 bases, and 9 bases lay in between. CDR3 DNA sequence: TGTGCCAGCAGTTTAAAAGGATTTAACACTGAAGCTTTCTTT. It yields the protein CASSLKGFNTEAFF.

In this sample, this clone turned up once. This chain links TRBV5-4 with TRBJ2-7; TRBD2 is a possible D gene (5 bases). Germline V gene data show CDR1 as SGHNT and CDR2 as YYREEE (reference sequence). The germline V and J ends were trimmed by 4 bases and 0 bases, with 11 bases remaining between them. CDR3 length: 14 amino acids. CDR3 bases: TGTGCCAGCAGCACTCCGGGATTCTCCTACGAGCAGTACTTC. It specifies CASSTPGFSYEQYF. Full variable domain (remainder filled in from reference TRBV5-4 and TRBJ2-7): ETGVTQSPTHLIKTRGQQVTLRCSSQSGHNTVSWYQQALGQGPQFIFQYYREEENGRGNFPPRFSGLQFPNYSSELNVNALELDDSALYLCASSTPGFSYEQYFGPGTRLTVT.

The chain joins TRBV9 to TRBJ2-3; 7 nucleotides align to TRBD2. Per the germline V gene, CDR1 is SGDLS and CDR2 is YYNGEE. CDR3 length: 14 amino acids. The J segment lost 2 bases and the V segment lost 2 bases, leaving 2 bases of the junction unmatched. In nucleotides, the CDR3 is TGTGCCAGCAGCGTCAGCGGGGCCACAGATACGCAGTATTTT. Protein: CASSVSGATDTQYF.

This chain links TRBV7-9 with TRBJ1-2; D is undetermined. V was pared by 0 bases and J by 6 bases, with 8 bases between. This CDR3 has 13 residues. Germline CDR1 SEHNR, CDR2 FQNEAQ (reference sequence). CDR3 in amino acids: CASSLALRDGYTF. The CDR3 coding sequence is TGTGCCAGCAGCTTAGCGCTTAGGGATGGCTACACCTTC. The entire variable domain, with the rest obtained from reference TRBV7-9 and TRBJ1-2, is as follows: DTGVSQNPRHKITKRGQNVTFRCDPISEHNRLYWYRQTLGQGPEFLTYFQNEAQLEKSRLLSDRFSAERPKGSFSTLEIQRTEQGDSAMYLCASSLALRDGYTFGSGTRLTVV.

V gene TRBV4-1 combines with J gene TRBJ2-7, with TRBD2 matching 7 bases. The CDR3 is 14 residues long. V trimming: 0 bases; J trimming: 4 bases; junction bases outside the gene matches: 3. Germline V gives CDR1 MGHRA, CDR2 YSYEKL. Written as DNA, the CDR3 is TGCGCCAGCAGCCAAGAACTAGCGCCTTACGAGCAGTACTTC. This sequence encodes CASSQELAPYEQYF.

The chain is built from TRBV13 and TRBJ2-7; tentatively, D is TRBD1 (7 bases). From germline, CDR1 is PRHDT and CDR2 FYEKMQ (reference sequence). The CDR3 contains 16 residues. V gave up 4 bases and J gave up 6 bases, with 22 bases separating them. The CDR3 loop reads CASSSNRGGSPSEQYF. Written as DNA, the CDR3 is TGTGCCAGCAGCTCGAACAGGGGAGGATCGCCGAGCGAGCAGTACTTC.